This record looks at one T cell receptor beta chain sequence and its context. Antigen specificity is unknown. This record comes from a study of cytomegalovirus exposure and HLA in healthy donors. Findings and caveats of the study: While the bulk of TCR sequences proved rare, some public TCRs turned up in many donors. Subsequent analysis of the 110 or so validation repertoires found a tendency for first-cohort TCR clusters to co-occur.

The repertoire was sequenced with immunoSEQ multiplex PCR; TCRdb's copy has only in-frame clones and lacks some. This sample yields 190,000 or so clones, of which about four fifths are seen a single time; 2.5% to 3% belongs to the top ten. Per the germline V gene, CDR1 is SGHAT and CDR2 is FQNNGV. The CDR3 length is 13 residues. V lost 8 bases, J lost 8 bases, and 11 bases stayed unmatched. The receptor was derived from a woman in her late teens or twenties in good health and CMV-seropositive. This rearrangement joins TRBV11-2 to TRBJ1-2; 7 positions match TRBD1. Sequencing was done on a sample of PBMCs. Written as DNA, the CDR3 is TGTGCCAGCCATACCGAGGGGGCGAGGGGCTACACCTTC. Its translation: CASHTEGARGYTF.